This section outlines one T cell receptor beta chain sequence together with its context. The data derive from a study of blood T cell repertoires in COVID-19. Turning to the study itself: The study drew acute and convalescent COVID-19 samples from the United States, Italy and Spain. T cells, B-cell-depleted T cells, or PBMCs supplied cDNA or gDNA.

Germline V lookup: CDR1 PRHDT, CDR2 FYEKMQ (reference sequence). Between the trimmed V and J ends, which lost 5 bases and 4 bases, there was a span of 6 bases. The CDR3 has 11 amino acids. Per the study methods: Amplification of reference gene primers was used by the study to estimate nucleated cell counts. TCRdb keeps only in-frame clones here, not all; method: immunoSEQ multiplex PCR. That table gives V, J and clone size, and the DNA gave D and trimming. The table lists a few hundred thousand clones, approximately 80% of them singletons. This chain links TRBV13 with TRBJ2-7; D unclear. The sample consisted of peripheral blood. This TCR was recovered from a human donor in a cohort sampled during active COVID-19. The CDR3 DNA sequence: TGTGCCAGCAGCCTCCGGTACGAGCAGTACTTC. Its protein product is CASSLRYEQYF.